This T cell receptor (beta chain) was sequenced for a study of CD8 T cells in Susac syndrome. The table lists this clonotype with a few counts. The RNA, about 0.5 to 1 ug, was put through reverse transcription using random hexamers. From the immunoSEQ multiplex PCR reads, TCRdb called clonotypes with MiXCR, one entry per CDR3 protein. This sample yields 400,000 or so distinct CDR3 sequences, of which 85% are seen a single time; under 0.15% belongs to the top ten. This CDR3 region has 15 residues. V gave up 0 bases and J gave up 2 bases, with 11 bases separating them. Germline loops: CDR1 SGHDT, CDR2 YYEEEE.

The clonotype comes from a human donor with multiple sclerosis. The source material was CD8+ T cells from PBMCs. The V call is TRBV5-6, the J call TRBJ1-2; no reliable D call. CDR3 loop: CASSLESGPNYGYTF. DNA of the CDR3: TGTGCCAGCAGCTTGGAATCTGGGCCCAACTATGGCTACACCTTC.